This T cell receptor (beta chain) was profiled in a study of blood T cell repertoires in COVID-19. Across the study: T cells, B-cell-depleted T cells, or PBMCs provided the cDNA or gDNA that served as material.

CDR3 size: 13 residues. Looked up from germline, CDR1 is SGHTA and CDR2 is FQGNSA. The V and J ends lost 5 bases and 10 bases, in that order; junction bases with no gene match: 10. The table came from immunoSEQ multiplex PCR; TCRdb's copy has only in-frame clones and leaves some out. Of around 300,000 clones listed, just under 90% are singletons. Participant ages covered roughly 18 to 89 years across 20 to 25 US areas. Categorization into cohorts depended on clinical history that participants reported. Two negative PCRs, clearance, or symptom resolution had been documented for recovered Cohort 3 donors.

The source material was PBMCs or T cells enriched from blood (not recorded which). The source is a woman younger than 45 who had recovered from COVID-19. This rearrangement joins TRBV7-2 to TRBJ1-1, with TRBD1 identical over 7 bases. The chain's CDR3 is CASSPRQGGVAFF. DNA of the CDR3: TGTGCCAGCAGCCCTAGACAGGGCGGAGTAGCTTTCTTT.